The 6 T cell receptor beta chains below all came from one sample that was sequenced in a study of blood T cell repertoires in COVID-19. Method: immunoSEQ multiplex PCR; TCRdb's copy keeps in-frame clones and lacks some. The sample records about 300,000 clones, roughly nine tenths being singletons. The specimen was PBMCs or T cells enriched from blood (not recorded which). Receptor source: a woman in her 50s who had been exposed to COVID-19.

This chain connects TRBV7-9 to TRBJ2-5; D perhaps matches TRBD2 (5 bases). The V end was cut by 2 bases, the J end by 2 bases, with 9 bases between. This CDR3 is built from 14 residues. In germline, CDR1 is SEHNR, CDR2 FQNEAQ (reference sequence). CDR3 loop: CASSLNRGQETQYF. CDR3 DNA sequence: TGTGCCAGCAGCTTAAACAGAGGGCAAGAGACCCAGTACTTC.

The J gene is TRBJ2-7, the V gene TRBV28, with D perhaps TRBD2 (5 bases). This CDR3 comprises 14 residues. Per germline, CDR1 MDHEN and CDR2 SYDVKM. Trimming left V 11 bases short and J 0 bases short, with 17 bases between. CDR3 sequence reads: CALPPGTLSYEQYF. In nucleotides, the CDR3 is TGTGCCCTCCCCCCGGGAACCCTCTCCTACGAGCAGTACTTC.

The chain recombines TRBV11-2 with TRBJ1-2; D is perhaps TRBD1 (6 bases). CDR3 length: 15 residues. Per the germline V gene, CDR1 is SGHAT and CDR2 is FQNNGV. Trimming left V 0 bases short and J 4 bases short, with 12 bases between. CDR3 in amino acids: CASSLERGPSYGYTF. The CDR3 DNA reads TGTGCCAGCAGCTTAGAGCGGGGGCCCTCCTATGGCTACACCTTC.

This rearrangement joins TRBV5-6 to TRBJ2-5, with a tentative D call TRBD1 (7 bases). V was pared by 0 bases and J by 0 bases, with 12 bases between. The germline CDR1 and CDR2 sequences are SGHDT and YYEEEE. The CDR3 spans 16 residues. CDR3 sequence: CASSLGAGGYQETQYF. The DNA for the CDR3 is TGTGCCAGCAGCTTGGGGGCAGGGGGGTACCAAGAGACCCAGTACTTC.

The V gene is TRBV5-1, the J gene TRBJ2-3; TRBD2 agrees at 9 bases. V was pared by 7 bases and J by 5 bases, with 8 bases of the junction left unmatched. CDR1 is SGHRS, CDR2 YFSETQ, per germline. The CDR3 is 14 residues long. The CDR3 reads CASQGSGGGDTQYF. Written as DNA, the CDR3 is TGCGCCAGCCAGGGTAGCGGGGGCGGAGATACGCAGTATTTT.

V is TRBV7-2 and J is TRBJ1-6; 11 bases are a match to TRBD1. The CDR3 loop spans 16 amino acids. In germline, CDR1 is SGHTA, CDR2 FQGNSA. J gave up 6 bases and V 5 bases, and 6 bases lay outside the gene matches. CDR3 DNA: TGTGCCAGCAGCGGATATGGGACAGGGGGTAATTCACCCCTCCACTTT. Translating it yields CASSGYGTGGNSPLHF.